One and the same sample provided the 18 T cell receptor beta chains below, sequenced in a study of Graves' ophthalmopathy and Graves' hyperthyroidism. RNA transcripts served as template for amplifying TCR beta CDR3 sequences. Second-round multiplex PCR came after a first-round RT-PCR that employed HTBI primers. TCRdb called the multiplex PCR reads again in MiXCR, with one record for every CDR3 protein. This table holds about 210,000 distinct CDR3 sequences, over 25% found once. Specimen: peripheral blood. The receptors were sampled from a man aged 45-60 years with Graves' ophthalmopathy.

The chain carries TRBV6-5 and TRBJ1-2; 8 nucleotides agree with TRBD1. CDR3 size: 14 residues. Germline V gene data show CDR1 as MNHEY and CDR2 as SVGAGI. The V gene end was trimmed by 4 bases and the J gene end by 4 bases; junction bases not matched to a gene: 5. CDR3 residues: CASSFYDRGYGYTF. The CDR3 DNA reads as TGTGCCAGCAGTTTCTATGACAGGGGCTATGGCTACACCTTC.

This clonotype has only a few counts. The gene calls are TRBV6-1 and TRBJ1-1; maybe TRBD1 (5 bases). V lost 6 bases, J lost 4 bases, and 18 bases lay in between. The CDR3 spans 15 residues. Germline CDR1 and CDR2: MNHNS and SASEGT. The CDR3 coding sequence is TGTGCCAGCAGATTGGGACGCGGGGTAGGCACTGAAGCTTTCTTT. It specifies CASRLGRGVGTEAFF.

This clonotype showed up many times. The chain links TRBV4-3 to TRBJ1-2; D is ambiguous. CDR1 and CDR2 from the germline V gene are LGHNA and YSLEER. Trimming shortened V by 0 bases and J by 2 bases, and 10 bases separated the two germline ends. The CDR3 runs to 15 residues. This CDR3 is CASSQETSWNYGYTF. The DNA for the CDR3 is TGCGCCAGCAGCCAAGAAACCAGTTGGAACTATGGCTACACCTTC.

This clonotype has a count of ten or more. This rearrangement joins TRBV28 to TRBJ1-3; D is unclear. Per germline, CDR1 MDHEN and CDR2 SYDVKM. V lost 2 bases to trimming and J lost 2 bases, with 10 bases between them. CDR3 length: 15 amino acids. Written as DNA, the CDR3 is TGTGCCAGCAGTTTAGCACTCCGTACTGGAAACACCATATATTTT. This sequence encodes CASSLALRTGNTIYF.

The J gene is TRBJ1-6, the V gene TRBV12-3 or TRBV12-4; TRBD1 matches at 7 bases. CDR3 length equals 15 residues. V gave up 6 bases and J gave up 9 bases; unmatched junction bases: 11. The CDR3 sequence: CASSRRQGLGSPLHF. CDR3 DNA sequence: TGTGCCAGCAGCCGCCGACAGGGTTTGGGTTCACCCCTCCACTTT.

CDR3 amino acids: CASSYGDGWRETQYF. In nucleotides, the CDR3 is TGTGCCAGCAGTTACGGCGACGGCTGGCGAGAGACCCAGTACTTC. This sequence joins TRBV6-2 or TRBV6-3 and TRBJ2-5; D is unresolved. Per the germline V gene, CDR1 is MNHEY and CDR2 is SVGEGT. This CDR3 comprises 15 residues. V shed 2 bases and J shed 4 bases, with 14 bases lying between them.

There are many counts of this clonotype. The chain employs TRBV28 and TRBJ2-2, with 9 positions matching TRBD2. Germline V gives CDR1 MDHEN, CDR2 SYDVKM. Germline trimming cut 4 bases from V and 4 bases from J; bases unmatched to any gene: 4. The CDR3 is 15 residues long. CDR3 DNA: TGTGCCAGCAGTTCCGGGACTAGCAGCACCGGGGAGCTGTTTTTT. Translation: CASSSGTSSTGELFF.

This clonotype was counted once. The genes are TRBV6-1 and TRBJ2-7; a weak D match, TRBD1 (5 bases). V was clipped by 8 bases and J by 3 bases, with 17 bases between them. The CDR3 consists of 14 residues. Germline V gene lookup returns CDR1 MNHNS and CDR2 SASEGT. The CDR3 coding sequence is TGTGCCAGCCAAAAGGGGAAATTATACTACGAGCAGTACTTC. Translating gives CASQKGKLYYEQYF.

This clonotype was recorded at least ten times. V usage is TRBV7-2 and J usage is TRBJ2-7, with TRBD2 matching 10 bases. The CDR3 sequence is 15 residues long. After removal of 4 bases from V and 4 bases from J, the junction contained 7 bases not matched to a gene. Per germline, CDR1 SGHTA and CDR2 FQGNSA. CDR3 region: CASSYRTSGGYEQYF. Here the CDR3 DNA reads TGTGCCAGCAGCTACCGGACTAGCGGAGGGTACGAGCAGTACTTC.

This clonotype was seen repeatedly, ten times or more. The chain recombines TRBV11-2 with TRBJ2-7; weak D call: TRBD1 (5 bases). Looked up from germline, CDR1 is SGHAT and CDR2 is FQNNGV. This CDR3 has 14 residues. Deletions cut 5 bases from V and 0 bases from J, with 11 bases between. CDR3 coding DNA: TGTGCCAGCAGCCCTGACAGTTACTCCTACGAGCAGTACTTC. Protein product: CASSPDSYSYEQYF.

The CDR3 loop reads CASSWTGGNTGELFF. The CDR3, as DNA: TGTGCCAGCAGCTGGACAGGGGGCAACACCGGGGAGCTGTTTTTT. The gene calls are TRBV9 and TRBJ2-2; TRBD1 matches 11 bases. The trim removed 4 bases at V and 2 bases at J, leaving 1 base unmatched. The germline V gene has CDR1 SGDLS and CDR2 YYNGEE. This CDR3 has 15 residues.

This clonotype was recorded at least ten times. The chain has TRBV5-1 and TRBJ2-5, with 15 bases that match TRBD2. CDR1 is SGHRS and CDR2 is YFSETQ in the germline V gene. The CDR3 covers 17 residues. V gave up 4 bases and J gave up 1 base; unmatched junction bases: 5. CDR3 sequence (DNA): TGCGCCAGCAGCCAGGGACTAGCGGGAGGCGCCCAAGAGACCCAGTACTTC. It translates to CASSQGLAGGAQETQYF.

This clonotype occurred a few times. J is TRBJ2-7 and V is TRBV6-2 or TRBV6-3; 9 nucleotides line up with TRBD1. CDR3 length: 15 amino acids. Germline V CDR1 and CDR2: MNHEY, SVGEGT. V dropped 2 bases and J dropped 4; count of bases not matched to a gene: 6. The CDR3 region is CASSYLRQGDYEQYF. CDR3 DNA: TGTGCCAGCAGTTACCTCCGACAGGGGGATTACGAGCAGTACTTC.

The J gene is TRBJ1-2, the V gene TRBV28; unclear D gene. The V gene lost 5 bases and the J gene lost 6 bases, with 7 bases spanning the gap. CDR3 length equals 11 residues. Germline V gives CDR1 MDHEN, CDR2 SYDVKM. CDR3 in DNA: TGTGCCAGCAGTCGACGGAATGGCTACACCTTC. The encoded protein is CASSRRNGYTF.

This clonotype has at least ten counts. The J gene is TRBJ2-2, the V gene TRBV27; tentatively, D is TRBD1 or TRBD2 (6 bases each). The length of the CDR3 is 13 residues. Trimming pared 3 bases from V and 6 bases from J, leaving 8 bases between. Germline V gene sequence: CDR1 MNHEY, CDR2 SMNVEV (reference sequence). CDR3 protein: CASSLGGPGELFF. DNA of the CDR3: TGTGCCAGCAGTTTGGGGGGCCCCGGGGAGCTGTTTTTT.

This clonotype was seen many times. The chain joins TRBV6-2 or TRBV6-3 to TRBJ2-5; D may be TRBD2 (6 bases). The CDR3 covers 14 residues. The germline V and J ends were trimmed by 6 bases and 2 bases, with 13 bases remaining between them. Per germline, CDR1 MNHEY and CDR2 SVGEGT. Here the CDR3 DNA reads TGTGCCAGCAGCCCGGGAGCCCGACAAGAGACCCAGTACTTC. This translates into CASSPGARQETQYF.

There are many counts of this clonotype. The V and J genes are TRBV2 and TRBJ1-1; D not certain. The length of the CDR3 is 14 residues. V lost 6 bases and J lost 1, with 12 bases in between. Germline loops: CDR1 SNHLY, CDR2 FYNNEI. CDR3 loop: CASSLYERNTEAFF. CDR3 nucleotide sequence: TGTGCCAGCAGCTTATATGAGAGGAACACTGAAGCTTTCTTT.

The rearrangement links TRBV28 to TRBJ2-7; unclear D gene. This CDR3 spans 13 amino acids. Trimming removed 5 bases at V and 3 bases at J, with 11 bases between. Germline lookup yields CDR1 MDHEN and CDR2 SYDVKM. In nucleotides, the CDR3 is TGTGCCAGCAGTCCCCCCTTTGGCTACGAGCAGTACTTC. The encoded protein is CASSPPFGYEQYF. The complete variable domain, with remaining parts taken from reference TRBV28 and TRBJ2-7, reads DVKVTQSSRYLVKRTGEKVFLECVQDMDHENMFWYRQDPGLGLRLIYFSYDVKMKEKGDIPEGYSVSREKKERFSLILESASTNQTSMYLCASSPPFGYEQYFGPGTRLTVT.